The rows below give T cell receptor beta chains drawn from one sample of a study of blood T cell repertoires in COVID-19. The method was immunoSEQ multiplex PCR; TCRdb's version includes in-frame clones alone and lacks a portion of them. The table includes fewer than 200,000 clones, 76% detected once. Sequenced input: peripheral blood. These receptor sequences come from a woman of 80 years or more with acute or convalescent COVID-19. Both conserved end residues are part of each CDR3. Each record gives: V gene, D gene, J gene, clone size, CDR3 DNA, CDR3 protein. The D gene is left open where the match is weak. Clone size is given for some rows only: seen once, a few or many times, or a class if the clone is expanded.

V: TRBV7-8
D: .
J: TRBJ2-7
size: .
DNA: TGTGCCAGCAGCTTAGGGCAGGGGTTTTACGAGCAGTACTTC
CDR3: CASSLGQGFYEQYF

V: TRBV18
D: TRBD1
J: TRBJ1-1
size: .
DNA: TGTGCCAGCTCGCGGGACAGGGGAATGAGCACTGAAGCTTTCTTT
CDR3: CASSRDRGMSTEAFF

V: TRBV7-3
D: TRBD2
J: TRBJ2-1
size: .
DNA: TGTGCCAGCAGCTCCTTTGGACTAGCGGCGAGCTCCTACAATGAGCAGTTCTTC
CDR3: CASSSFGLAASSYNEQFF

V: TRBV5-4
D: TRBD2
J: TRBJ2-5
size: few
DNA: TGTGCCAGCAGCTTAGATAGCGGGAGTAGTCAGAGGGAGACCCAGTACTTC
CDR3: CASSLDSGSSQRETQYF

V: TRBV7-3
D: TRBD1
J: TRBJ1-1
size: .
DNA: TGTGCCAGCAGCCCGGGACAGGGGAACACTGAAGCTTTCTTT
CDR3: CASSPGQGNTEAFF

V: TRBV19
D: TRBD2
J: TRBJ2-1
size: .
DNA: TGTGCCAGTAGTAGACTAGCGGATACGGGTGAGCAGTTCTTC
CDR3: CASSRLADTGEQFF

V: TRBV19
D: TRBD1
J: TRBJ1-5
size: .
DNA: TGTGCCAGTAGCAAGGGACAGGGGGGACAGCCCCAGCATTTT
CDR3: CASSKGQGGQPQHF

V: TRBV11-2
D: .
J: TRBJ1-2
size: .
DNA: TGTGCCAGCACCAGACTCGGCTACACCTTC
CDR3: CASTRLGYTF

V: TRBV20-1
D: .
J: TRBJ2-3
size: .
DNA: TGCAGTGCTAGTTCTCCCTCAGGGGTCGGGGCGGATACGCAGTATTTT
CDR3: CSASSPSGVGADTQYF

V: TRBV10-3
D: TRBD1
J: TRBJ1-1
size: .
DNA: TGTGCCATCAGTGAGATGCAGGGGGCAATCACTGAAGCTTTCTTT
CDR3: CAISEMQGAITEAFF

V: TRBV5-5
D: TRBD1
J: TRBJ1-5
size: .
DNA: TGTGCCAGCAGCTGGACAGGCGTACGGGGCAATCAGCCCCAGCATTTT
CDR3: CASSWTGVRGNQPQHF

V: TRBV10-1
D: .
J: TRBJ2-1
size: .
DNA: TGCGCCAGCAGTGCCGGGAGATCGTACAATGAGCAGTTCTTC
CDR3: CASSAGRSYNEQFF

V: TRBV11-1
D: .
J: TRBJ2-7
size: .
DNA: TGTGCCAGCAGCTTAGCGGCGGGGAACTACGAGCAGTACTTC
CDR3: CASSLAAGNYEQYF

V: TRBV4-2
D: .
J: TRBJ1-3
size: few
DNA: TGTGCCAGCAGCCAGGGTTTACAGACCTCTGGAAACACCATATATTTT
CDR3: CASSQGLQTSGNTIYF

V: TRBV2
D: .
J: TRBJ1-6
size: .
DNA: TGTGCCAGCAGCCCCTCGGGACAAGGTTTGGGCATAAGCTCCTATAATTCACCCCTCCACTTT
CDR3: CASSPSGQGLGISSYNSPLHF

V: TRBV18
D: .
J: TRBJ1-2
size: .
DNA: TGTGCCAGCTCATCTACTGATAACTATGGCTACACCTTC
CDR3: CASSSTDNYGYTF

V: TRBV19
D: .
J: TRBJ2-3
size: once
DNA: TGTGCCAGTAGTATGTGGAGAAACACAGATACGCAGTATTTT
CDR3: CASSMWRNTDTQYF

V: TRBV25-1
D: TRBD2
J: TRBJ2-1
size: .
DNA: TGTGCCAGCAGTGAAGCCCGGGGGCCTAGCGGGTACAATGAGCAGTTCTTC
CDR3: CASSEARGPSGYNEQFF

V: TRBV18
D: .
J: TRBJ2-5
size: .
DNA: TGTGCCAGCTCCCGGCTAGCCGGAGGCAACGAAGAGACCCAGTACTTC
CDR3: CASSRLAGGNEETQYF

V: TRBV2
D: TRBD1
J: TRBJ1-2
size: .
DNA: TGTGCCAGCACGGGACAGCCAAGCACCTATGGCTACACCTTC
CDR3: CASTGQPSTYGYTF

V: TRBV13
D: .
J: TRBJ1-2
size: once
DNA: TGTGCCAGCAGCACCACAGGGCTCGGCTACACCTTC
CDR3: CASSTTGLGYTF

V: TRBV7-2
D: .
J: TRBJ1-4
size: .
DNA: TGTGCCAGCAGCTTAAGTGCCAGTACGGGAAAACTGTTTTTT
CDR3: CASSLSASTGKLFF

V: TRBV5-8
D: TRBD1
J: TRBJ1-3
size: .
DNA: TGTGCCAGCAGCATACACAGGGGACCCCGCTCTGGAAACACCATATATTTT
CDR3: CASSIHRGPRSGNTIYF

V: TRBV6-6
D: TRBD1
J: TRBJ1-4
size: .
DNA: TGTGCCAGCGGACAGGGGGCCGAAAAACTGTTTTTT
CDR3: CASGQGAEKLFF

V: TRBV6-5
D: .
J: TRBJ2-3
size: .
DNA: TGTGCCAGCAGGATTAGCGGATCTAGCACAGATACGCAGTATTTT
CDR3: CASRISGSSTDTQYF

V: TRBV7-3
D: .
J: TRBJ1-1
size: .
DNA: TGTGCCAGCAGCCCTGGGGGGTCTTTAACGGCTTTCTTT
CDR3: CASSPGGSLTAFF

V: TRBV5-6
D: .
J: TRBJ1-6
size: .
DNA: TGTGCCAGCAGCTTGGGGGGAGACTCACCCCTCCACTTT
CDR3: CASSLGGDSPLHF

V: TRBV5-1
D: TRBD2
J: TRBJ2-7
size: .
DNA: TGCGCCAGCAGCTTGTCGGGAGGGCCTAACGAGCAGTACTTC
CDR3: CASSLSGGPNEQYF

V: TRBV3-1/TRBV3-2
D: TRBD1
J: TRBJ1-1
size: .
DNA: TGTGCCAGCAGCCAAGGAGGGCGGGCCGGGACACAACAGGGGGGCACTGAAGCTTTCTTT
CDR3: CASSQGGRAGTQQGGTEAFF

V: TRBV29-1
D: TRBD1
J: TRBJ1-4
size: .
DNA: TGCAGCAAGTTTTGCAGGGGGCCGTTTGAAAAACTGTTTTTT
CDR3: CSKFCRGPFEKLFF

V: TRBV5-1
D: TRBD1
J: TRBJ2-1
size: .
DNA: TGCGCCAGCAGCTTGGAAGGACAGGAAAATGAGCAGTTCTTC
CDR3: CASSLEGQENEQFF

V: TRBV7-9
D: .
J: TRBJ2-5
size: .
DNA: TGTGCCAGCAGCTTAAGTACCCCGGAAGAGACCCAGTACTTC
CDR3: CASSLSTPEETQYF

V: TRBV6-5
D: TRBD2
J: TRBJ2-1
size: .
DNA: TGTGCCAGCAGTTCGGCCGGACTAGTCGGGTACAACGAGCAGTTCTTC
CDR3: CASSSAGLVGYNEQFF

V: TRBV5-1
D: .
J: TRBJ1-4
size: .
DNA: TGCGCCAGCAGCAGGACAGCTGAAAATGAAAAACTGTTTTTT
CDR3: CASSRTAENEKLFF

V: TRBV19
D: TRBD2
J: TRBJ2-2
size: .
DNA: TGTGCCAGTAGTATAACTAGCGCTAGCACCGGGGAGCTGTTTTTT
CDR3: CASSITSASTGELFF

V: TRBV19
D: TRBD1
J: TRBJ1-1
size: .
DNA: TGTGCCAGTAGTCGGCACGTGACAGGGGGCGTCACTGAAGCTTTCTTT
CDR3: CASSRHVTGGVTEAFF

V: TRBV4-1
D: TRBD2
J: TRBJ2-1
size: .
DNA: TGCGCCAGCAGCCACGCGGGACTAGCGGGAGATGAGCAGTTCTTC
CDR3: CASSHAGLAGDEQFF

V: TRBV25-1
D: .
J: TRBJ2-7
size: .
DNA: TGTGCCAGCAGTGAGAGGCACCGAGGATCCTACGAGCAGTACTTC
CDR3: CASSERHRGSYEQYF